Included here is one T cell receptor (beta chain) sequence, with context. Its target is unknown. This sample is part of a study of post-analysis software for immune sequencing data. Overall study context: Relapsing-remitting, secondary progressive and progressive-relapsing courses of multiple sclerosis were included. General study points: Multiple sclerosis patients showed significantly lower normalized Chao1 diversity than controls did.

TCR beta cDNA libraries included unique molecular identifiers. Input of roughly 1 to 11 million T cells yielded 500,000 to 550,000 cDNA molecules. TCRdb reprocessed the PCR reads via MiXCR and lists one record per CDR3 protein. The sample lists 740,000 or so distinct CDR3 sequences, 53% seen once, with around 4.5% in the top ten. What was sequenced was blood. This clonotype was obtained from a girl under 18 with multiple sclerosis.

The CDR3 region has the DNA TGTGCCAGCAGTTCCTCCGGGACAGGGGGTCAACATTACTACGAGCAGTACTTC. This sequence encodes CASSSSGTGGQHYYEQYF. The chain combines TRBV12-3 or TRBV12-4 with TRBJ2-7, with 11 bases aligning to TRBD1. CDR3 length equals 18 residues. The V and J ends lost 4 bases and 3 bases, in that order; junction bases with no gene match: 14.